This T cell receptor (beta chain) was recovered during a study of T cell repertoires in cytomegalovirus infection. For the study at large: Well-studied HLA-B-restricted CMV epitopes were used in the study alongside recently identified HLA-C-restricted ones.

On this clonotype itself: The antigen is undetermined.

The CDR3 has 14 residues. The V end lost 6 bases, the J end lost 4 bases, and 15 bases lay between the germline ends. Germline assignment: CDR1 MNHEY and CDR2 SMNVEV (reference sequence). TCRdb re-derived calls from the reads in MiXCR, one entry per CDR3 protein. The table records about 890,000 distinct CDR3 sequences, approximately 33% of them present only once. The V gene is TRBV27, the J gene TRBJ1-1; D may be TRBD1 (6 bases). The material was cultured CD8+ T cells from PBMCs, obtained from culture after CMV antigen stimulation. This TCR was sampled from a human donor in good health (CMV status not recorded). Some clones in this sample may be carry-over from other donors' samples. The CDR3 nucleotides read TGTGCCAGCAGCCCGGGACACGTGAGCACTGAAGCTTTCTTT. Translating it yields CASSPGHVSTEAFF.